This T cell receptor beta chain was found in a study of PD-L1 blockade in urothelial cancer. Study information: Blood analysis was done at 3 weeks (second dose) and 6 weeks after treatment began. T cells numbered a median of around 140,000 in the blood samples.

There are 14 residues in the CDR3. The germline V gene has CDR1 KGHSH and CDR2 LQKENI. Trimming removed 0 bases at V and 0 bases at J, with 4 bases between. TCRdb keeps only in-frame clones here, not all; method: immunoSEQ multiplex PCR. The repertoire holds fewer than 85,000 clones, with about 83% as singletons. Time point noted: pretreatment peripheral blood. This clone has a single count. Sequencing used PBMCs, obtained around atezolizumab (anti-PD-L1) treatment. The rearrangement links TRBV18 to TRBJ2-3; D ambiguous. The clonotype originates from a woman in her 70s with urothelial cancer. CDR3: CASSPPASTDTQYF. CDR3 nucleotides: TGTGCCAGCTCACCACCGGCCAGCACAGATACGCAGTATTTT.